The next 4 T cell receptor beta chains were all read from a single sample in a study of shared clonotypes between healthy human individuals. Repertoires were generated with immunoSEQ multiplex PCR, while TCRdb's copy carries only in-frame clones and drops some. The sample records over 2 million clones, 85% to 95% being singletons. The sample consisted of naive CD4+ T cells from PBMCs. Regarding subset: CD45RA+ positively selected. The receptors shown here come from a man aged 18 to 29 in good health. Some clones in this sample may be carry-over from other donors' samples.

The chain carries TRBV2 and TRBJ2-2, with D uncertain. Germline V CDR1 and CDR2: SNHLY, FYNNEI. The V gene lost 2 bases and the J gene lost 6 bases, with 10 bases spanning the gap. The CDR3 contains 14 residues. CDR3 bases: TGTGCCAGCAGTGAACGGCGGACGGCCGGGGAGCTGTTTTTT. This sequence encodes CASSERRTAGELFF.

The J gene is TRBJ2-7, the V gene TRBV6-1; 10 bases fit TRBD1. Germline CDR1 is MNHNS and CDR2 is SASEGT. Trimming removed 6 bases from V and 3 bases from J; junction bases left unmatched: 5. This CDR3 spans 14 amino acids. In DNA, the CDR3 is TGTGCCAGCAGCTTTGACAGGGGGCTCTACGAGCAGTACTTC. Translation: CASSFDRGLYEQYF.

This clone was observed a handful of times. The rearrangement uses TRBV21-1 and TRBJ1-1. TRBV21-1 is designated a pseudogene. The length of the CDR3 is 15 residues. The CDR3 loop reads CASSKDARGRTEAFF. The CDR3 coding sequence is TGTGCCAGCAGCAAAGATGCGCGAGGACGCACTGAAGCTTTCTTT.

CDR3 in DNA: TGTGCCAGCAGCCCGGACAGTACCTACGAGCAGTACTTC. Amino acids: CASSPDSTYEQYF. The chain links TRBV6-5 to TRBJ2-7, with a weak D call TRBD1 (6 bases). The CDR3 length is 13 residues. Germline lookup yields CDR1 MNHEY and CDR2 SVGAGI. V shed 6 bases and J shed 2 bases, with 11 bases lying between them.